Each of the 8 T cell receptor beta chains below was sequenced from the same sample in a study of CD8 T cells in ankylosing spondylitis. MiXCR, run by TCRdb on the 5' RACE reads, gives a single entry per CDR3 protein. This sample yields 150,000 to 250,000 distinct CDR3 sequences, of which around 13% are seen a single time; approximately 16% belongs to the top ten. What was sequenced was blood, either unsorted or a sorted T cell fraction (not recorded which). Receptors originate from a male donor with ankylosing spondylitis or in good health (not recorded which).

This clonotype was seen a handful of times. This chain connects TRBV25-1 to TRBJ2-6; D not resolved. Germline V lookup: CDR1 MGHDK, CDR2 SYGVNS. The CDR3 sequence is 14 residues long. Trimming removed 4 bases from V and 0 bases from J, with 4 bases in between. The CDR3 sequence is CASSVGSGANVLTF. CDR3 DNA sequence: TGTGCCAGCAGTGTAGGCTCTGGGGCCAACGTCCTGACTTTC.

The chain employs TRBV18 and TRBJ1-1; a possible D gene is TRBD1 (6 bases). This CDR3 comprises 15 residues. The V gene lost 4 bases and the J gene lost 1 base, with 13 bases spanning the gap. The V gene's germline CDR1 is KGHSH and CDR2 LQKENI. The CDR3 loop is CASSLDFRGNTEAFF. The CDR3 region has the DNA TGTGCCAGCTCACTAGATTTCAGGGGGAACACTGAAGCTTTCTTT.

The table lists this clonotype with a few counts. The genes are TRBV18 and TRBJ2-7; TRBD1 matches 7 bases. J lost 2 bases, V lost 5 bases, and 9 bases had no gene match. Germline CDR1 reads KGHSH; CDR2 reads LQKENI. CDR3 length: 15 residues. CDR3 nucleotides: TGTGCCAGCTCAACCCCGGGACAGTTGACCTACGAGCAGTACTTC. It codes for CASSTPGQLTYEQYF.

The gene calls are TRBV20-1 and TRBJ2-1; D possibly corresponds to TRBD2 (6 bases). This CDR3 has 21 amino acids. Trimming pared 0 bases from V and 0 bases from J, leaving 27 bases between. Germline CDR1 and CDR2: DFQATT and SNEGSKA (reference sequence). The CDR3 region has the DNA TGCAGTGCTAGAGAGGTCGGGTGGGACTCCGCCCTGGCTGACTCCTACAATGAGCAGTTCTTC. This gives the protein CSAREVGWDSALADSYNEQFF.

This clonotype was observed a few times. The chain employs TRBV12-3 or TRBV12-4 and TRBJ2-3; 12 bases line up with TRBD2. This CDR3 has 15 amino acids. After removal of 4 bases from V and 5 bases from J, the junction contained 4 bases not matched to a gene. CDR3 in amino acids: CASSSLAGGEDTQYF. CDR3 in DNA: TGTGCCAGCAGTTCCCTAGCGGGGGGGGAAGATACGCAGTATTTT.

The rearrangement joins TRBV27 to TRBJ2-7, with D perhaps TRBD1 or TRBD2 (5 bases each). The CDR3 length is 13 residues. CDR1 is MNHEY, CDR2 SMNVEV, per germline (reference sequence). Trimming took off 6 bases at V and 6 bases at J, with 15 bases between the two ends. Here the CDR3 reads CASSPGTAIEQYF. CDR3 bases: TGTGCCAGCAGCCCCGGGACGGCAATCGAGCAGTACTTC.

This clonotype has a count of ten or more. The rearrangement links TRBV20-1 to TRBJ2-5; 10 bases agree with TRBD2. The ends lost 0 bases at V and 1 base at J; junction bases unmatched: 11. Germline V gives CDR1 DFQATT, CDR2 SNEGSKA (reference sequence). This CDR3 is built from 18 residues. This CDR3 reads CSARDVSGGAGVQETQYF. The CDR3 DNA reads as TGCAGTGCTAGAGATGTCAGCGGGGGGGCGGGTGTCCAAGAGACCCAGTACTTC.

The V gene is TRBV7-9, the J gene TRBJ2-7; the D is unclear. The CDR3 is 16 residues long. V was clipped by 6 bases and J by 3 bases, with 21 bases between them. Germline lookup yields CDR1 SEHNR and CDR2 FQNEAQ (reference sequence). The CDR3 protein is CASSSTQPIFRYEQYF. CDR3 in DNA: TGTGCCAGCAGTTCGACACAACCGATTTTCCGCTACGAGCAGTACTTC. Variable domain in full (rest from reference TRBV7-9 and TRBJ2-7): DTGVSQNPRHKITKRGQNVTFRCDPISEHNRLYWYRQTLGQGPEFLTYFQNEAQLEKSRLLSDRFSAERPKGSFSTLEIQRTEQGDSAMYLCASSSTQPIFRYEQYFGPGTRLTVT.